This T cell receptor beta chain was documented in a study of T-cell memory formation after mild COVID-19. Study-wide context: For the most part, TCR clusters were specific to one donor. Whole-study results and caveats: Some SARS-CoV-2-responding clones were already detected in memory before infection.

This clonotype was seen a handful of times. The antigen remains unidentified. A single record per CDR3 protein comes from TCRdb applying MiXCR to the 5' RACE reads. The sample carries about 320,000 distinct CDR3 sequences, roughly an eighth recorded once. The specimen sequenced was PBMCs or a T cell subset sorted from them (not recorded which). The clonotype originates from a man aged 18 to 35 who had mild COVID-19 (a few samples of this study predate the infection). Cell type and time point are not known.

CDR3 sequence (DNA): TGTGCCAGCAGCGAGGGGAGGTGGAGGGACACTGAAGCTTTCTTT. Its translation is CASSEGRWRDTEAFF. The V gene is TRBV9, the J gene TRBJ1-1; D might be TRBD1 (5 bases). Germline values: CDR1 SGDLS, CDR2 YYNGEE. The CDR3 consists of 15 residues. Between the trimmed V and J ends, which lost 3 bases and 3 bases, there was a span of 15 bases.